What follows are 22 T cell receptor beta chains derived from one specimen sequenced in a study of T cells in localized non-small cell lung cancer. The protocol was immunoSEQ multiplex PCR, while the TCRdb copy is restricted to in-frame clones and leaves out a portion. The data hold 60,000 to 75,000 clones, with roughly 79% observed a single time. Sequences were derived from PBMCs, sampled before any cancer treatment. These receptors were taken from a man between 40 and 69 years old with stage II lung adenocarcinoma.

This chain joins TRBV30 and TRBJ2-7; D is undetermined. The CDR3 totals 12 residues. Trimming left V 8 bases short and J 0 bases short, with 11 bases between. Germline V CDR1 and CDR2: GTSNPN, SVGIG (reference sequence). The CDR3 spells CALYGSSYEQYF. The CDR3 DNA is TGTGCCCTGTATGGTAGCTCCTACGAGCAGTACTTC.

This clone was recorded once. The J gene is TRBJ2-7, the V gene TRBV11-2; 9 bases agree with TRBD2. Looked up from germline, CDR1 is SGHAT and CDR2 is FQNNGV. The CDR3 covers 17 residues. With V trimmed by 1 base and J by 3 bases, 10 bases remained unmatched. This CDR3 reads CASSLASLTSGLYEQYF. The CDR3 DNA reads TGTGCCAGCAGCTTAGCCTCCCTGACTAGCGGTCTCTACGAGCAGTACTTC. The full variable domain, its missing parts supplied by reference TRBV11-2 and TRBJ2-7, is EAGVAQSPRYKIIEKRQSVAFWCNPISGHATLYWYQQILGQGPKLLIQFQNNGVVDDSQLPKDRFSAERLKGVDSTLKIQPAKLEDSAVYLCASSLASLTSGLYEQYFGPGTRLTVT.

This chain connects TRBV11-3 to TRBJ2-1; tentatively, D is TRBD1 or TRBD2 (5 bases each). The V gene's germline CDR1 is SGHNT and CDR2 YENEEA. This CDR3 contains 16 residues. Trimming stripped 5 bases from V and 0 bases from J, with 14 bases between. CDR3 loop: CASSPQGAVSYNEQFF. The DNA for the CDR3 is TGTGCCAGCAGCCCCCAGGGAGCGGTCTCCTACAATGAGCAGTTCTTC.

The rearrangement links TRBV4-2 to TRBJ2-6; no firm D call. CDR3 length: 15 amino acids. CDR1 is LGHNA, CDR2 YNFKEQ, per germline. V gave up 0 bases and J gave up 0 bases, with 3 bases separating them. Here the CDR3 reads CASSQDLSGANVLTF. The CDR3 DNA sequence: TGTGCCAGCAGCCAAGACCTCTCTGGGGCCAACGTCCTGACTTTC.

Only one count was recorded for this clone. This chain links TRBV7-3 with TRBJ2-5, with 13 positions matching TRBD2. The CDR3 sequence is 15 residues long. V dropped 6 bases and J dropped 2; count of bases not matched to a gene: 3. The germline V gene encodes CDR1 SGHTA and CDR2 FQGTGA. The DNA for the CDR3 is TGTGCCAGCAGTCGGACTAGCGGGAGACAAGAGACCCAGTACTTC. The encoded protein is CASSRTSGRQETQYF.

V is TRBV6-1 and J is TRBJ2-7; D is unclear. Trimming pared 2 bases from V and 2 bases from J, leaving 19 bases between. The CDR3 is 17 amino acids. Germline-derived CDR1 and CDR2 are MNHNS and SASEGT. The CDR3 loop reads CASSENRGTYPAYEQYF. The CDR3 DNA follows: TGTGCCAGCAGTGAAAATAGAGGCACCTACCCAGCCTACGAGCAGTACTTC.

The rearrangement links TRBV5-6 to TRBJ1-2; D not certain. Germline CDR1 is SGHDT and CDR2 is YYEEEE. Deletions cut 4 bases from V and 8 bases from J, with 15 bases between. The CDR3 runs 13 residues. CDR3 nucleotides: TGTGCCAGCAGCCCCCTTCGGATCCCGGGCTACACCTTC. Translating it yields CASSPLRIPGYTF.

J is TRBJ2-4 and V is TRBV18; 9 bases are shared with TRBD1. This CDR3 comprises 16 residues. Germline CDR1 is KGHSH and CDR2 is LQKENI. V lost 0 bases, J lost 7 bases, and 7 bases stayed unmatched. The CDR3: CASSPPGQGRMNIQYF. The CDR3 bases are TGTGCCAGCTCACCACCCGGACAGGGGAGGATGAACATTCAGTACTTC.

The chain couples TRBV5-4 to TRBJ2-1; no clear D. V was clipped by 4 bases and J by 6 bases, with 14 bases between them. Germline values: CDR1 SGHNT, CDR2 YYREEE (reference sequence). The CDR3 length is 14 residues. CDR3 in amino acids: CASSPASVFNEQFF. For the CDR3, the DNA is TGTGCCAGCAGCCCGGCCAGCGTGTTCAATGAGCAGTTCTTC. The entire variable domain, with the rest obtained from reference TRBV5-4 and TRBJ2-1, is as follows: ETGVTQSPTHLIKTRGQQVTLRCSSQSGHNTVSWYQQALGQGPQFIFQYYREEENGRGNFPPRFSGLQFPNYSSELNVNALELDDSALYLCASSPASVFNEQFFGPGTRLTVL.

The V and J genes are TRBV5-4 and TRBJ2-7, with D possibly being TRBD1 or TRBD2 (5 bases each). V was trimmed by 0 bases and J by 3 bases, leaving 13 bases between them. The germline V gene has CDR1 SGHNT and CDR2 YYREEE (reference sequence). This CDR3 has 15 residues. CDR3 coding DNA: TGTGCCAGCAGCTTGGTTTCCGGGGCGGGCTACGAGCAGTACTTC. It specifies CASSLVSGAGYEQYF.

CDR3 nucleotides: TGTGCCAGCAGTTACTCCAGGGGTTATGGCTACACCTTC. Its translation is CASSYSRGYGYTF. This chain links TRBV6-5 with TRBJ1-2; the D gene is possibly TRBD1 (6 bases). With 0 bases removed from V and 5 bases from J, the gap between germline ends came to 7 bases. Looked up from germline, CDR1 is MNHEY and CDR2 is SVGAGI. This CDR3 is 13 amino acids long.

This rearrangement joins TRBV30 to TRBJ2-7; TRBD2 might be the D (5 bases). The germline CDR1 and CDR2 sequences are GTSNPN and SVGIG (reference sequence). This CDR3 has 13 residues. The ends were cut back, 6 bases at V and 5 bases at J, with 17 bases in the middle. In nucleotides, the CDR3 is TGTGCCTGCCTCCCCCCCGGGAAGAACGAGCAGTACTTC. Translating gives CACLPPGKNEQYF.

This CDR3 is CSVGRGGLGTDTQYF. DNA for the CDR3: TGCAGCGTTGGAAGAGGAGGTCTGGGCACAGATACGCAGTATTTT. The chain has TRBV29-1 and TRBJ2-3, with D perhaps TRBD2 (5 bases). V lost 4 bases and J 1 base, leaving 15 bases between the germline ends. This CDR3 is built from 15 residues. Germline V gives CDR1 SQVTM, CDR2 ANQGSEA.

The genes are TRBV30 and TRBJ1-1, with D possibly TRBD1 on 6 matching bases. The V end lost 3 bases, the J end lost 6 bases, and 17 bases lay between the germline ends. Germline loops: CDR1 GTSNPN, CDR2 SVGIG (reference sequence). The CDR3 totals 14 residues. The CDR3 sequence is CAWSLDSETAEAFF. The DNA for the CDR3 is TGTGCCTGGAGCCTGGACAGTGAGACCGCTGAAGCTTTCTTT.

The V gene is TRBV5-4, the J gene TRBJ2-3; TRBD2 matches at 12 bases. Germline-derived CDR1 and CDR2 are SGHNT and YYREEE (reference sequence). Unmatched junction bases numbered 2, after V lost 1 base and J lost 2 bases. The CDR3 consists of 16 residues. In DNA form, the CDR3 reads TGTGCCAGCAGCTTGCGACTAGCGGGGGCCACAGATACGCAGTATTTT. This codes for CASSLRLAGATDTQYF.

The V gene is TRBV6-1, the J gene TRBJ1-1; D is ambiguous. Trimming took 7 bases from V and 4 from J, leaving 19 bases between them. Germline V lookup: CDR1 MNHNS, CDR2 SASEGT. The CDR3 totals 15 residues. The CDR3 loop is CASILLPHAGTEAFF. The CDR3 nucleotides are TGTGCCAGCATCCTCCTGCCCCACGCCGGCACTGAAGCTTTCTTT.

This chain uses TRBV5-1 with TRBJ2-2; D is possibly TRBD1 (7 bases). V lost 4 bases, J lost 0 bases, and 13 bases lay in between. The CDR3 runs to 16 residues. Germline-derived CDR1 and CDR2 are SGHRS and YFSETQ. The DNA of the CDR3 is TGCGCCAGCAGCGCGGGACAGACTTCGAACACCGGGGAGCTGTTTTTT. It is translated as CASSAGQTSNTGELFF.

This chain connects TRBV6-5 to TRBJ1-1; D might be TRBD1 (6 bases). The CDR3 has 14 residues. CDR1 MNHEY and CDR2 SVGAGI come from the germline V gene. V was clipped by 5 bases and J by 5 bases, with 15 bases between them. The CDR3 DNA follows: TGTGCCAGCAGTGAATATGGACAGAATACTGAAGCTTTCTTT. Protein product: CASSEYGQNTEAFF.

V usage is TRBV14 and J usage is TRBJ1-2; D is unclear. Germline values: CDR1 SGHDN, CDR2 FVKESK. Trimming removed 4 bases at V and 7 bases at J, with 10 bases between. This CDR3 comprises 12 residues. DNA for the CDR3: TGTGCCAGCAGCCCCGACCGGAGTGGCTACACCTTC. Its protein product is CASSPDRSGYTF.

The chain joins TRBV18 to TRBJ2-6; TRBD1 might be the D (6 bases). V was clipped by 5 bases and J by 2 bases, with 10 bases between them. This CDR3 is 15 amino acids long. Germline CDR1 is KGHSH and CDR2 is LQKENI. CDR3 protein: CASSSQGTGANVLTF. The DNA of the CDR3 is TGTGCCAGCTCATCACAGGGAACTGGGGCCAACGTCCTGACTTTC. Variable domain in full (rest from reference TRBV18 and TRBJ2-6): NAGVMQNPRHLVRRRGQEARLRCSPMKGHSHVYWYRQLPEEGLKFMVYLQKENIIDESGMPKERFSAEFPKEGPSILRIQQVVRGDSAAYFCASSSQGTGANVLTFGAGSRLTVL.

The rearrangement links TRBV11-3 to TRBJ2-1; TRBD1 or TRBD2 may be the D gene (5 bases each). Germline CDR1 and CDR2: SGHNT and YENEEA. CDR3 length: 11 amino acids. V was trimmed by 4 bases and J by 11 bases, leaving 9 bases between them. The chain's CDR3 is CASSWGSQQFF. CDR3 DNA sequence: TGTGCCAGCAGCTGGGGGAGCCAGCAGTTCTTC.

The rearrangement uses TRBV7-2 and TRBJ1-1; D remains unclear. Germline V gene lookup returns CDR1 SGHTA and CDR2 FQGNSA. Trimming shortened V by 1 base and J by 11 bases, and 17 bases separated the two germline ends. This CDR3 has 14 residues. The CDR3 DNA sequence: TGTGCCAGCAGCTTAGGGAGCAATGGGGTGGTGGCTTTCTTT. The encoded protein is CASSLGSNGVVAFF.